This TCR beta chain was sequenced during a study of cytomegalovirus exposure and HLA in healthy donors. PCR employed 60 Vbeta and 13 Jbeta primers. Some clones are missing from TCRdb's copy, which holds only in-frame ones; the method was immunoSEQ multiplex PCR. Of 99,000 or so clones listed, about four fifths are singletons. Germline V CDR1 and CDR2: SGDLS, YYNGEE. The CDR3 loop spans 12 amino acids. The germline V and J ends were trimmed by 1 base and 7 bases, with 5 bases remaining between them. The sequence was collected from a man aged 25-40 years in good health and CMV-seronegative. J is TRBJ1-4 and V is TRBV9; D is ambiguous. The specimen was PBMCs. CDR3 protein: CASSVPGEKLFF. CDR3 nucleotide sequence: TGTGCCAGCAGCGTACCGGGTGAAAAACTGTTTTTT.